This is a list of T cell receptor beta chains from one sample in a study of regulatory T cells in long-lasting Graves disease. TCRdb recomputed calls from the multiplex PCR reads with MiXCR, one row per CDR3 protein. The repertoire holds 350,000 to 500,000 distinct CDR3 sequences, approximately 16% seen once, with around 11% in the top ten. Another study also made use of these data, one on T cells in Graves' hyperthyroidism and ophthalmopathy.

The sample consisted of peripheral blood mononuclear cells (PBMCs), taken at new diagnosis, from a patient treated with antithyroid drugs. These receptors were taken from a woman aged 25 to 39 with Graves disease. Both conserved end residues are part of each CDR3. A D gene is named only where the DNA matches it firmly. Expanded clones are given a class, and other clones once, few, many or no size at all.

j_call: TRBJ2-3
d_call: TRBD2
clone_size: many
v_call: TRBV7-3
cdr3_nt: TGTGCCAGCAGCTCGAGGACTAGCGGGAATGACACAGATACGCAGTATTTT
cdr3_aa: CASSSRTSGNDTDTQYF

j_call: TRBJ2-3
d_call: TRBD2
clone_size: many
v_call: TRBV28
cdr3_nt: TGTGCCAGCAGTTCGCCAAGGCGGGAGGGCCGTTGGGGCACAGATACGCAGTATTTT
cdr3_aa: CASSSPRREGRWGTDTQYF

j_call: TRBJ1-5
d_call: .
clone_size: .
v_call: TRBV19
cdr3_nt: TGTGCCAGTAGTATATCCTTCGGGAGTTTTTCCCGGAATCAGCCCCAGCATTTT
cdr3_aa: CASSISFGSFSRNQPQHF

j_call: TRBJ1-4
d_call: .
clone_size: many
v_call: TRBV5-1
cdr3_nt: TGCGCCAGCAGCACTGGATCGGGGACTAATGAAAAACTGTTTTTT
cdr3_aa: CASSTGSGTNEKLFF

j_call: TRBJ2-1
d_call: .
clone_size: few
v_call: TRBV6-2/TRBV6-3
cdr3_nt: TGTGCCAGCAGTTACTCGACACACAGGGAGTACAATGAGCAGTTCTTC
cdr3_aa: CASSYSTHREYNEQFF

j_call: TRBJ2-5
d_call: .
clone_size: many
v_call: TRBV11-2
cdr3_nt: TGTGCCAGCAGCCCGAGCCCCGTGGAGACCCAGTACTTC
cdr3_aa: CASSPSPVETQYF

j_call: TRBJ2-2
d_call: .
clone_size: .
v_call: TRBV18
cdr3_nt: TGTGCCAGCTCACAATTAACCGGGACGGCCACCGGGGAGCTGTTTTTT
cdr3_aa: CASSQLTGTATGELFF

j_call: TRBJ2-7
d_call: .
clone_size: few
v_call: TRBV14
cdr3_nt: TGTGCCAGCAGCGAAGCCGGCGAGCAGTACTTC
cdr3_aa: CASSEAGEQYF

j_call: TRBJ2-1
d_call: TRBD2
clone_size: .
v_call: TRBV4-3
cdr3_nt: TGCGCCAGCAGCCAGAGGAATCTAGCGGGAGGAAGGAATGAGCAGTTCTTC
cdr3_aa: CASSQRNLAGGRNEQFF

j_call: TRBJ2-1
d_call: TRBD2
clone_size: .
v_call: TRBV10-3
cdr3_nt: TGTGCCCACCAGGGGTCGACTAGCGGCTACAATGAGCAGTTCTTC
cdr3_aa: CAHQGSTSGYNEQFF

j_call: TRBJ2-6
d_call: .
clone_size: many
v_call: TRBV5-1
cdr3_nt: TGCGCCAGCAGCTTGGCCGCAGCCGGGGCCAACGTCCTGACTTTC
cdr3_aa: CASSLAAAGANVLTF

j_call: TRBJ1-1
d_call: .
clone_size: many
v_call: TRBV5-1
cdr3_nt: TGCGCCAGCAGCCGGCTGGGCCCCGCGAACACTGAAGCTTTCTTT
cdr3_aa: CASSRLGPANTEAFF

j_call: TRBJ2-1
d_call: .
clone_size: few
v_call: TRBV9
cdr3_nt: TGTGCCAGCAGCGTAGAACCCCTGGGGGGAGTACGAAATGAGCAGTTCTTC
cdr3_aa: CASSVEPLGGVRNEQFF

j_call: TRBJ2-7
d_call: TRBD2
clone_size: many
v_call: TRBV7-9
cdr3_nt: TGTGCCAGCAGCTTAGAATCTAGCGGGGCCCACGAGCAGTACTTC
cdr3_aa: CASSLESSGAHEQYF

j_call: TRBJ2-3
d_call: .
clone_size: many
v_call: TRBV28
cdr3_nt: TGTGCCAGCAGTTTTTCAGGGAAGGGAGATACGCAGTATTTT
cdr3_aa: CASSFSGKGDTQYF

j_call: TRBJ1-2
d_call: .
clone_size: many
v_call: TRBV2
cdr3_nt: TGTGCCAGCAGTGAAAGTACTAACTATGGCTACACCTTC
cdr3_aa: CASSESTNYGYTF

j_call: TRBJ2-3
d_call: TRBD2
clone_size: many
v_call: TRBV3-1
cdr3_nt: TGTGCCAGCAGCCGGTTCCAGAGCGGGAGGATGGGGACGCAGTATTTT
cdr3_aa: CASSRFQSGRMGTQYF

j_call: TRBJ1-2
d_call: .
clone_size: few
v_call: TRBV28
cdr3_nt: TGTGCCAGCAGTTTACCAGATTTGGTCTATGGCTACACCTTC
cdr3_aa: CASSLPDLVYGYTF

j_call: TRBJ2-4
d_call: .
clone_size: few
v_call: TRBV7-2
cdr3_nt: TGTGCCAGCAGCTTAGAGTTGGGGACGCTCCGCAAAAACATTCAGTACTTC
cdr3_aa: CASSLELGTLRKNIQYF

j_call: TRBJ2-7
d_call: .
clone_size: many
v_call: TRBV7-2
cdr3_nt: TGTGCCAGCAGCTTACACCAGGGTCCCTACGAGCAGTACTTC
cdr3_aa: CASSLHQGPYEQYF

j_call: TRBJ2-5
d_call: .
clone_size: many
v_call: TRBV3-1
cdr3_nt: TGTGCCAGCAGCCGCCGCCGAACGGAGCAAGAGACCCAGTACTTC
cdr3_aa: CASSRRRTEQETQYF

j_call: TRBJ1-1
d_call: .
clone_size: many
v_call: TRBV27
cdr3_nt: TGTGCCAGCAGTTTATCGGGTTCGGGGGCCGCGGTCACTGAAGCTTTCTTT
cdr3_aa: CASSLSGSGAAVTEAFF

j_call: TRBJ2-1
d_call: TRBD2
clone_size: .
v_call: TRBV10-3
cdr3_nt: TGTGCCATCAGTGGTGGGACTAGCGCCAGGAATGAGCAGTTCTTC
cdr3_aa: CAISGGTSARNEQFF

j_call: TRBJ2-3
d_call: TRBD1
clone_size: many
v_call: TRBV7-2
cdr3_nt: TGTGCCAGCAGCTTAGGTTGGGCAGGGGGCTATGGAGATACGCAGTATTTT
cdr3_aa: CASSLGWAGGYGDTQYF

j_call: TRBJ2-1
d_call: TRBD1
clone_size: many
v_call: TRBV20-1
cdr3_nt: TGCAGTGCTAGAGATCATGGGACAGGGATCAATGAGCAGTTCTTC
cdr3_aa: CSARDHGTGINEQFF

j_call: TRBJ2-1
d_call: .
clone_size: many
v_call: TRBV7-7
cdr3_nt: TGTGCTAGCAGCTTAAGTTCTGGGGGCGATGAGCAGTTCTTC
cdr3_aa: CASSLSSGGDEQFF

j_call: TRBJ1-4
d_call: TRBD1
clone_size: many
v_call: TRBV30
cdr3_nt: TGTGCCTGGAGTGGACCGGGACAGCTTAATGAAAAACTGTTTTTT
cdr3_aa: CAWSGPGQLNEKLFF